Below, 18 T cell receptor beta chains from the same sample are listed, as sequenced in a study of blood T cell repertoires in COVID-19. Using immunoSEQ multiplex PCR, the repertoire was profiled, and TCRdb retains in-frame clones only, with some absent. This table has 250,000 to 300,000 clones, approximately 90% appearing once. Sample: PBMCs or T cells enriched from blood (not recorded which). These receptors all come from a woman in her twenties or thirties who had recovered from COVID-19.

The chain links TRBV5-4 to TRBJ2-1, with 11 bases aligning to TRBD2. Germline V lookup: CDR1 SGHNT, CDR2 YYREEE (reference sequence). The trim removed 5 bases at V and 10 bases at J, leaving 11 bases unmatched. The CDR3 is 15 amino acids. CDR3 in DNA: TGTGCCAGCAGAGAGAGATTAGCGGGAGGGGACGAGCAGTTCTTC. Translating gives CASRERLAGGDEQFF. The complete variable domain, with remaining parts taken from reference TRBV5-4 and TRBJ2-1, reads ETGVTQSPTHLIKTRGQQVTLRCSSQSGHNTVSWYQQALGQGPQFIFQYYREEENGRGNFPPRFSGLQFPNYSSELNVNALELDDSALYLCASRERLAGGDEQFFGPGTRLTVL.

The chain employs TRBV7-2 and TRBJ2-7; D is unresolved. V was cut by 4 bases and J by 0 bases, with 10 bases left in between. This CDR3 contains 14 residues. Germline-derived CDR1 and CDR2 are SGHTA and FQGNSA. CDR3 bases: TGTGCCAGCAGCTCGTCAGGTGGCTCCTACGAGCAGTACTTC. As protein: CASSSSGGSYEQYF.

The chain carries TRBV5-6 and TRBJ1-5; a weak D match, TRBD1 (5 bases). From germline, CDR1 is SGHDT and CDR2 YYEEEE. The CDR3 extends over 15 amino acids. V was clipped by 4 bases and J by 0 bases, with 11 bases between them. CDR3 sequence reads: CASSIRQSSNQPQHF. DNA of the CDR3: TGTGCCAGCAGCATTCGACAGTCTAGCAATCAGCCCCAGCATTTT.

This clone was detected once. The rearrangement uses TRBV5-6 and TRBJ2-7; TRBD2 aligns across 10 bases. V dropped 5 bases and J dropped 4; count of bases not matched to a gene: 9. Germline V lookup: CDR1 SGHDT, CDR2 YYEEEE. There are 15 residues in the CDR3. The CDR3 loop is CASRVGTSELYEQYF. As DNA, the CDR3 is TGTGCCAGCAGGGTAGGGACTAGCGAGCTTTACGAGCAGTACTTC.

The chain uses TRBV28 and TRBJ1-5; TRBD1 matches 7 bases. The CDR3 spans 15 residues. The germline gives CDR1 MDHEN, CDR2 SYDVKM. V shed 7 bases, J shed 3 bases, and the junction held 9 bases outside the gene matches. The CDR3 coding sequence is TGTGCCAGCACCCCTGGGACAGCTAACAATCAGCCCCAGCATTTT. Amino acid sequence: CASTPGTANNQPQHF.

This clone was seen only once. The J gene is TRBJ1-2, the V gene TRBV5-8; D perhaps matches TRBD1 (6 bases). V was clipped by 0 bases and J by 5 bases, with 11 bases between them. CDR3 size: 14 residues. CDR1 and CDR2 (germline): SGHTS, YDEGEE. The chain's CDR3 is CASSLGQGMYGYTF. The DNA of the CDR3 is TGTGCCAGCAGCTTGGGGCAGGGGATGTATGGCTACACCTTC.

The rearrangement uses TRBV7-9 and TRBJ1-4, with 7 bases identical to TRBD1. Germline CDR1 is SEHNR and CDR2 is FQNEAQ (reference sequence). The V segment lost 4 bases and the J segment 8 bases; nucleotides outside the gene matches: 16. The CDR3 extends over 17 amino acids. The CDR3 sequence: CASSSRFHRGFGEKLFF. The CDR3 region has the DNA TGTGCCAGCAGCTCACGTTTTCACAGGGGCTTCGGGGAAAAACTGTTTTTT.

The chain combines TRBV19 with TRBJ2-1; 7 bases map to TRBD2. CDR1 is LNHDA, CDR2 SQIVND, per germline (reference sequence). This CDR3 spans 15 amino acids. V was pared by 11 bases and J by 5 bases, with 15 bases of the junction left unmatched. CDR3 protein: CASQAGGSGNNEQFF. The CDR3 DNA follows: TGTGCCTCACAAGCCGGGGGGAGTGGAAACAATGAGCAGTTCTTC.

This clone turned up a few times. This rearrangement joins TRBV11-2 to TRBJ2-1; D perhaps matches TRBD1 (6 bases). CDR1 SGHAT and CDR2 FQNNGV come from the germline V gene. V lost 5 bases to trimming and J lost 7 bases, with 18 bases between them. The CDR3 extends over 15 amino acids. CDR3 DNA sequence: TGTGCCAGCAGCATCTCAGGGGAGAGGGGGAATGAGCAGTTCTTC. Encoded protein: CASSISGERGNEQFF.

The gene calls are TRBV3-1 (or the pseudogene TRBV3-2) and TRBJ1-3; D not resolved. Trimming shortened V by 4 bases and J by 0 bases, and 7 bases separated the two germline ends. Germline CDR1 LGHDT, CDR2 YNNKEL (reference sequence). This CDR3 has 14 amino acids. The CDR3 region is CASSRHSSGNTIYF. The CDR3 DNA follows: TGTGCCAGCAGCCGACACAGCTCTGGAAACACCATATATTTT.

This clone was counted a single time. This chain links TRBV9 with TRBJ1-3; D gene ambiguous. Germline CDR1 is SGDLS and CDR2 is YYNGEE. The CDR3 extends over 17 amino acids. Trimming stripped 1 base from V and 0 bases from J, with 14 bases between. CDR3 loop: CASSVRMAAVSGNTIYF. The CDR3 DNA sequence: TGTGCCAGCAGCGTACGTATGGCCGCCGTCTCTGGAAACACCATATATTTT.

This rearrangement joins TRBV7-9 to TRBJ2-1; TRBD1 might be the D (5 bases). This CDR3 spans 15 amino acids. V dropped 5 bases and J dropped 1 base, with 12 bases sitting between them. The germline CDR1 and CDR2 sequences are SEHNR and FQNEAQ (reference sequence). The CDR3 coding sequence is TGTGCCAGCAGCATCGACAGTATATCCTACAATGAGCAGTTCTTC. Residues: CASSIDSISYNEQFF.

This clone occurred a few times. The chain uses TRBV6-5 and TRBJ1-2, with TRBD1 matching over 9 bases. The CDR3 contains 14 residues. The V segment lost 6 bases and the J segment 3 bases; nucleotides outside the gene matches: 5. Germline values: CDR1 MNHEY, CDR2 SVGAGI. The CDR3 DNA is TGTGCCAGCAGGCCCGGGACAGGGTACTATGGCTACACCTTC. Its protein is CASRPGTGYYGYTF.

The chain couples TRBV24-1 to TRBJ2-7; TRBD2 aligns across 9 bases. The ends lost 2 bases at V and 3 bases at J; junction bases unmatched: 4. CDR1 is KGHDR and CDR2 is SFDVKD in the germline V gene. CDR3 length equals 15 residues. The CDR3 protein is CATSDWGSGSYEQYF. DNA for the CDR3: TGTGCCACCAGTGATTGGGGTAGCGGGAGCTACGAGCAGTACTTC.

Written as DNA, the CDR3 is TGTGCCAGCAGCTTAGGGAAGGGGGCCCCCTACAATGAGCAGTTCTTC. It is translated as CASSLGKGAPYNEQFF. The rearrangement uses TRBV13 and TRBJ2-1; 7 bases are a match to TRBD1. The CDR3 consists of 16 residues. V lost 0 bases, J lost 2 bases, and 4 bases stayed unmatched. Germline V gene data show CDR1 as PRHDT and CDR2 as FYEKMQ (reference sequence). The full variable domain, its missing parts supplied by reference TRBV13 and TRBJ2-1, is AAGVIQSPRHLIKEKRETATLKCYPIPRHDTVYWYQQGPGQDPQFLISFYEKMQSDKGSIPDRFSAQQFSDYHSELNMSSLELGDSALYFCASSLGKGAPYNEQFFGPGTRLTVL.

For the CDR3, the DNA is TGTGCCAGCAGTCCCAATTCCGGGACAGGGACCGGGGAGCTGTTTTTT. This sequence encodes CASSPNSGTGTGELFF. J is TRBJ2-2 and V is TRBV6-2 or TRBV6-3; 9 nucleotides line up with TRBD1. The V segment lost 5 bases and the J segment 5 bases; nucleotides outside the gene matches: 9. Looked up from germline, CDR1 is MNHEY and CDR2 is SVGEGT. There are 16 residues in the CDR3.

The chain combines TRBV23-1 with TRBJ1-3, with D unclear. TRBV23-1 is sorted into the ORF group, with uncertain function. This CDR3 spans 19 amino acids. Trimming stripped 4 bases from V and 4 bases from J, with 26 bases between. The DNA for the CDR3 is TGCGCCAGCAGTCGAGTTCGCGGGAGACCGCGTCTGGGCGGAAACACCATATATTTT. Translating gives CASSRVRGRPRLGGNTIYF.

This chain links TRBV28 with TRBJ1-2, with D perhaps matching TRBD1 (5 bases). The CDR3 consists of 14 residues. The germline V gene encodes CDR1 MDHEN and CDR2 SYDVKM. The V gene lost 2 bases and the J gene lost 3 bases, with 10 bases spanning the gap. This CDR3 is CASSLDSEYYGYTF. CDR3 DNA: TGTGCCAGCAGTTTAGACAGCGAATACTATGGCTACACCTTC.